The 10 T cell receptor beta chains in this list originate from one sample, sequenced in a study of shared clonotypes between healthy human individuals. Positive CCR7 selection of CD45RO-negative cells yielded the naive CD8 cells, and terminally differentiated effector memory CD45RA+ cells were excluded. Profiled with immunoSEQ multiplex PCR; TCRdb holds only in-frame clones, not every one. This sample has just over 2,000,000 clones; just under 95% occur once, and the top ten carry more than 0.95%. What was sequenced was naive CD8+ T cells sorted from blood. The receptors were gathered from a man younger than 35 in good health.

This chain joins TRBV6-1 and TRBJ2-2; a weak D match, TRBD1 (5 bases). V lost 8 bases and J 3 bases, leaving 13 bases between the germline ends. CDR1 is MNHNS, CDR2 SASEGT, per germline. The CDR3 consists of 14 residues. CDR3 residues: CASLSGAYTGELFF. The CDR3, as DNA: TGTGCCAGCCTTTCTGGGGCCTACACCGGGGAGCTGTTTTTT.

The J gene is TRBJ2-3, the V gene TRBV1; the DNA was not used to check the table's D call, TRBD1. TRBV1 is flagged as a pseudogene. This CDR3 has 16 residues. In DNA form, the CDR3 reads TGCACCAGCAGTCATGCGACAGGGGTCCTGATGGATACGCAGTATTTT. Residues: CTSSHATGVLMDTQYF.

This chain uses TRBV6-1 with TRBJ2-1; D is possibly TRBD1 (6 bases). Trimming shortened V by 3 bases and J by 2 bases, and 11 bases separated the two germline ends. This CDR3 has 15 residues. Germline CDR1 is MNHNS and CDR2 is SASEGT. The CDR3 spells CASSEHRDTYNEQFF. DNA for the CDR3: TGTGCCAGCAGTGAGCACAGGGACACCTACAATGAGCAGTTCTTC.

The rearrangement links TRBV6-1 to TRBJ2-5; tentative D call: TRBD1 (6 bases). The germline CDR1 and CDR2 sequences are MNHNS and SASEGT. Trimming shortened V by 3 bases and J by 4 bases, and 12 bases separated the two germline ends. This CDR3 spans 14 amino acids. This chain's CDR3 is CASSDRGVRETQYF. For the CDR3, the DNA is TGTGCCAGCAGTGACAGGGGAGTAAGAGAGACCCAGTACTTC.

This rearrangement joins TRBV7-9 to TRBJ1-3; D might be TRBD1 (5 bases). The CDR3 is 15 residues long. V dropped 3 bases and J dropped 2 bases, with 11 bases sitting between them. The germline gives CDR1 SEHNR, CDR2 FQNEAQ (reference sequence). Here the CDR3 reads CASSLGGDPGNTIYF. As DNA, the CDR3 is TGTGCCAGCAGCTTGGGGGGGGACCCTGGAAACACCATATATTTT.

This clone has more than one count but fewer than ten. CDR3 nucleotide sequence: TGTGCCAGCAGCTCGGGACAGGGCGGTCGCGGCTACACCTTC. Translated: CASSSGQGGRGYTF. The V and J genes are TRBV7-9 and TRBJ1-2; 9 bases are shared with TRBD1. Germline V gene sequence: CDR1 SEHNR, CDR2 FQNEAQ (reference sequence). There are 14 residues in the CDR3. V gave up 4 bases and J gave up 8 bases; unmatched junction bases: 8.

The V call is TRBV6-5, the J call TRBJ2-5, with D unclear. V dropped 2 bases and J dropped 4 bases, with 11 bases sitting between them. Germline V gives CDR1 MNHEY, CDR2 SVGAGI. CDR3 length: 14 residues. The chain's CDR3 is CASSYGLSGETQYF. DNA for the CDR3: TGTGCCAGCAGTTACGGCCTCTCGGGAGAGACCCAGTACTTC.

The chain uses TRBV7-9 and TRBJ2-7; 8 positions match TRBD2. This CDR3 has 14 amino acids. After removal of 5 bases from V and 2 bases from J, the junction contained 5 bases not matched to a gene. Germline assignment: CDR1 SEHNR and CDR2 FQNEAQ (reference sequence). The CDR3 region is CASSPGGTTYEQYF. Here the CDR3 DNA reads TGTGCCAGCAGCCCGGGGGGGACCACCTACGAGCAGTACTTC.

The rearrangement links TRBV11-2 to TRBJ1-2; 7 nucleotides align to TRBD1. The CDR3 sequence is 18 residues long. Trimming cost V 7 bases and J 4 bases; bases outside gene matches: 21. From germline, CDR1 is SGHAT and CDR2 FQNNGV. This chain's CDR3 is CASTKLGGVDRAGYGYTF. DNA for the CDR3: TGTGCCAGCACCAAACTAGGTGGGGTTGACAGGGCGGGCTATGGCTACACCTTC.

This chain links TRBV7-2 with TRBJ2-2, with D possibly matching TRBD2 (5 bases). The CDR3 is 13 amino acids. Between the trimmed V and J ends, which lost 5 bases and 6 bases, there was a span of 10 bases. Germline V CDR1 and CDR2: SGHTA, FQGNSA. The CDR3 protein is CASSLISAGELFF. CDR3 nucleotide sequence: TGTGCCAGCAGCCTAATTAGCGCCGGGGAGCTGTTTTTT.